The entry that follows covers one TCR beta chain sequence. This clonotype has just a few counts. Its cognate antigen has yet to be identified. No base quality values were provided; no much bigger clone lies one nucleotide off. Graves' hyperthyroidism was defined as stable when no progression to ophthalmopathy occurred over 18 months of follow-up. Hyperthyroidism patients were aged 18 to 65 years and newly diagnosed, with disease duration of less than 2 months. Any patient with an uncontrolled infection, another autoimmune disease, pregnancy or lactation was excluded. Clinical symptoms, serum thyroxine and TRAb, thyroid ultrasound, and orbital computed tomography formed the basis for the diagnoses. PBMCs were separated from 10 ml of fresh peripheral blood using Ficoll-Paque density gradient centrifugation. Total RNA was extracted with Trizol reagent, and quality was checked on an Agilent 2100 Bioanalyzer.

TCR beta CDR3 regions were amplified from RNA transcripts. A first-round RT-PCR of the TCR CDR3 used the HTBI primer set with the Qiagen OneStep RT-PCR kit. The libraries were constructed in a second round of multiplex PCR and then size-selected and purified. Paired-end sequencing of the libraries was performed with 100 bp reads on an Illumina HiSeq2000. In the paper's pipeline: Raw data were processed with SOAPnuke, discarding reads with adapters, uncalled bases, mean Phred below 15, or no exact constant-primer or identifier match. COPE v1.2.5 was used to merge high-quality paired reads, and clonotypes were defined as unique nucleotide sequences. MiTCR v1.1 was used to align the clonotypes against IMGT TRBV, TRBD and TRBJ reference segments. Analysis was restricted to V-J combinations with a frequency above 0.0001, which covered roughly 99% of repertoires. The TCS score was defined as F50 (clonal expansion) divided by E x V (chaos), with BLOSUM62-based TCRdist calculated between CDR3 peptides within each V-J. Welch's t-statistics and random forest reduced roughly 500 V-J features to 13, which were used in a naive Bayes classifier (R e1071). In TCRdb, the public reads were trimmed at Q25 with fastp and aligned with MiXCR, with productive beta chains retained. Rows matching on CDR3 protein sequence are summarized as one entry with the most common DNA and genes. TCRdb's processing, not the study's, gives the V and J calls here. For this sample the table gives 350,000 to 400,000 distinct CDR3 sequences, of which 15% were detected only once. Of the sample, approximately 29% is held by the ten largest clones.

The data belong to a study of T cells in Graves' hyperthyroidism and ophthalmopathy (dated by TCRdb to the late 2010s). About the study as a whole: Peripheral blood samples were taken at initial diagnosis, before any treatment was given. A discovery cohort of about 95 patients, approximately 45 with Graves' ophthalmopathy and about 58 with stable Graves' hyperthyroidism, was used to find distinguishing TCR V-J signatures. Prospective prediction of ophthalmopathy was tested in an independent validation cohort consisting of some 19 hyperthyroidism patients and more than 15 patients who later progressed to ophthalmopathy. For training and testing, the roughly 93 patients in the discovery cohort were randomly divided in a 7:3 ratio. The study also compared thyroid tissue and blood T-cell repertoires from several Graves' hyperthyroidism patients. After sampling, hyperthyroidism patients received methimazole starting at 30 mg daily, and ophthalmopathy patients received high-dose intravenous methylprednisolone. The paper describes TCR Vbeta CDR3 sequencing of 135 peripheral blood samples, made up of some 42 ophthalmopathy patients, roughly 80 hyperthyroidism patients and about 17 progressor patients. The investigation overall reported the following: A 13 V-J signature model separated ophthalmopathy from stable hyperthyroidism, with around 88% sensitivity and roughly 82% specificity in cross-validation and 80%/75% in testing. In validation, the model predicted progression to ophthalmopathy a median of 6.5 months before onset, with about 70% sensitivity and almost 75% specificity. Most expanded thyroid clonotypes (frequency above 0.001) were also found in blood, which suggests that blood repertoires may mirror thyroid immune responses. No statistical method was used to fix the sample size in advance, and group allocation was not hidden from the investigators.

The CDR3 sequence holds 12 residues, the cysteine and phenylalanine included. Solely the CDR3 DNA is kept, with 36 bases framed from the first base. V is pared back by 6 bases and J by 1 base, with 9 bases lying between the germline termini. Sequences SQVTM (CDR1) and ANQGSEA (CDR2) are obtained from the germline V gene. The source material was blood. The rearrangement joined TRBV29-1 to TRBJ1-2; matching of 6 bases hints at TRBD1 as the D gene. This clonotype originated in a woman aged 30 to 39 with Graves' hyperthyroidism. The nucleotides read TGCAGCGTCAACAGGGATAACTATGGCTACACCTTC. Translated, this gives CSVNRDNYGYTF.